What follows is one T cell receptor (beta chain) and its context. The antigen it binds to is not known. The record has no base qualities; no much larger clone is one base away. This sample is part of a study of tumor and adjacent non-tumor tissue in lung cancer (dated by TCRdb to the late 2010s). With regard to the full study: Patients with adenocarcinoma (approximately 12), squamous cell carcinoma (2) and small cell lung cancer (1) were included in the cohort. Sequencing produced 130,000,000 or so productive TCRbeta reads in total, an average of about 4.5 million reads per sample. Using bulk TCRbeta repertoires from some 15 lung cancer patients, the study set lung tumor tissue side by side with matched distant non-tumor lung tissue. Among the 15 or so patients, ages ranged from about 31 to 76 years, approximately 10 were men and 5 were women, and disease was TNM stage I to III. A few dozen paired specimens, one tumor and one normal lung sample per patient, were profiled by TCRbeta CDR3 sequencing. The full study reports these points: Only roughly 14 patients were in the cohort, and the authors stated that larger samples and more detailed clinical data are needed. Because peripheral blood was not sequenced, blood TCRbeta repertoires in the lung cancer patients of the study were not examined. The methods do not name the sequencing platform or mention unique molecular identifiers. In normal lung, the top 100 clones accounted for a significantly larger cumulative share of the repertoire than in tumor tissue. Younger patients had significantly higher TCR diversity, and higher tumor TCR diversity was associated with shorter overall and disease-free survival. Significantly higher TCR diversity (inverse Simpson) was observed in tumor tissue than in normal lung tissue (around 460 vs 160, P = 0.0075, Mann-Whitney U test).

From the cysteine through the phenylalanine, the CDR3 covers 14 amino acids. Only the CDR3 portion is preserved as DNA: 42 bases, with reading frame beginning at the first base. Trimming accounts for 10 bases at V and 2 bases at J, while the number of junction bases matched to no gene is 6. As encoded in the germline V gene (reference sequence), CDR1 is LNHDA while CDR2 is SQIVND. Bulk unsorted tissue served as the source for RNA extraction, and RNA quality was assessed using a NanoDrop ND-1000 and an Agilent 2100. Distant non-tumor tissue taken more than 3 cm from the tumor edge was used as the normal lung sample. Newly diagnosed lung cancer patients without prior chemotherapy who had been admitted for thoracic surgery in China between August and November 2014 were enrolled as donors. Patients who had received previous radiotherapy or chemotherapy, or who had another concurrent cancer, were excluded from the study. Pieces of surgical tissue measuring roughly 1-2.3 cm3 were kept in RNAlater solution and stored at -80 degrees C until use.

Library preparation used multiplex PCR. Sequencing used an Illumina HiSeq 2500. TCRbeta libraries were built by three rounds of nested PCR using primers (Table S4), following protocols modified from ARM-PCR. Before sequencing, PCR products of 200-500 bp were cut from the gel and purified using the QIAquick gel extraction kit. Per the original workflow: Reads were cleaned using Trimmomatic, were merged into complete CDR3 sequences using FLASH, and were assigned to V(D)J germline segments using MiTCR. Clonal diversity was computed as the inverse Simpson's index with VDJtools. Productive reads were defined as in-frame sequences without a premature stop codon. In-frame beta chains were kept once TCRdb had trimmed the public reads at Q25 with fastp and called clones with MiXCR. Merged by CDR3 protein, the rows form single entries marked with the most common genes and DNA. These V and J calls derive from TCRdb rather than the authors' analysis. The sample includes 40,000 or so distinct CDR3 sequences, with 60% observed a single time. Roughly 44% of the sample is taken by the ten largest.

The rearranged chain carries TRBV19 and TRBJ2-2; TRBD1 fits 8 bases in the junction. Sequences were obtained from distant non-tumor lung tissue. The TCR originated in a man aged 50-60 years with non-small cell lung cancer. The CDR3 is CATGRGPNTGELFF. The nucleotide sequence reads as follows: TGTGCCACAGGCAGGGGGCCCAACACCGGGGAGCTGTTTTTT.